Listed here are 23 T cell receptor beta chains from one sample, sequenced in a study of shared clonotypes between healthy human individuals. Generated by immunoSEQ multiplex PCR, the TCRdb table keeps only in-frame clones and is missing some. The sample gives some 1,400,000 clones, roughly 97% of which show up once; approximately 1.1% is in the top ten. Sequenced input: naive CD4+ T cells sorted from blood. Noted subset: CD45RA+ positively selected. These receptors originate from a man aged 25 to 45 in good health.

This chain uses TRBV13 with TRBJ2-2; 9 bases line up with TRBD2. The length of the CDR3 is 16 residues. J lost 5 bases, V lost 5 bases, and 9 bases had no gene match. The germline gives CDR1 PRHDT, CDR2 FYEKMQ (reference sequence). CDR3: CASSIRSGRMTGELFF. The CDR3 DNA sequence: TGTGCCAGCAGCATACGTAGCGGGAGAATGACCGGGGAGCTGTTTTTT.

As to this clone: This sample also contains other DNA sequences that code for the same CDR3. The chain employs TRBV29-1 and TRBJ2-7; TRBD1 might be the D (6 bases). This CDR3 is built from 11 residues. Germline V lookup: CDR1 SQVTM, CDR2 ANQGSEA. The ends were cut back, 6 bases at V and 3 bases at J, with 9 bases in the middle. The CDR3 here is CSVGQNYEQYF. The CDR3 bases are TGCAGCGTGGGACAAAACTACGAGCAGTACTTC.

Of note for this clone: The sample carries other DNA sequences with the same CDR3. The J gene is TRBJ1-3, the V gene TRBV27; TRBD1 matches at 7 bases. This CDR3 region has 14 residues. V lost 2 bases to trimming and J lost 2 bases; unmatched junction nucleotides: 0. From germline, CDR1 is MNHEY and CDR2 SMNVEV (reference sequence). CDR3 nucleotides: TGTGCCAGCAGTTTAACAGGGGCTGGAAACACCATATATTTT. Translating it yields CASSLTGAGNTIYF.

The chain uses TRBV28 and TRBJ1-5; TRBD1 agrees at 8 bases. J gave up 5 bases and V 4 bases, and 7 bases lay outside the gene matches. Per the germline V gene, CDR1 is MDHEN and CDR2 is SYDVKM. The length of the CDR3 is 15 residues. The CDR3 DNA reads TGTGCCAGCAGTTGGGCAGGGGGCGGTTATCAGCCCCAGCATTTT. Translation gives CASSWAGGGYQPQHF.

About this clone: The sample holds other DNA sequences that translate to the same CDR3. J is TRBJ2-3 and V is TRBV2; no firm D call. Germline V CDR1 and CDR2: SNHLY, FYNNEI. There are 13 residues in the CDR3. V was pared by 0 bases and J by 3 bases, with 4 bases between. CDR3 bases: TGTGCCAGCAGTGAAGCAGGAACAGATACGCAGTATTTT. Amino acids: CASSEAGTDTQYF.

The V gene is TRBV4-1, the J gene TRBJ2-2; the D gene is possibly TRBD2 (5 bases). CDR3 length equals 16 residues. Germline loops: CDR1 MGHRA, CDR2 YSYEKL. Deletions cut 2 bases from V and 1 base from J, with 11 bases between. CDR3 DNA sequence: TGCGCCAGCAGCCAAAATAGTGCGGGGAACACCGGGGAGCTGTTTTTT. This gives the protein CASSQNSAGNTGELFF.

The chain employs TRBV27 and TRBJ2-3; 7 bases are a match to TRBD2. Looked up from germline, CDR1 is MNHEY and CDR2 is SMNVEV (reference sequence). The length of the CDR3 is 14 residues. V was pared by 6 bases and J by 5 bases, with 8 bases of the junction left unmatched. The CDR3 DNA sequence: TGTGCCAGCAGGTCGATAGCTAGCGGAGATACGCAGTATTTT. This codes for CASRSIASGDTQYF.

This clone was recorded a few times. The chain joins TRBV6-1 to TRBJ2-7, with 8 bases fitting TRBD1. The CDR3 runs to 15 residues. Germline V gives CDR1 MNHNS, CDR2 SASEGT. V shed 3 bases, J shed 5 bases, and the junction held 9 bases outside the gene matches. The chain's CDR3 is CASSDPRTGWHEQYF. In DNA form, the CDR3 reads TGTGCCAGCAGTGACCCCAGGACAGGGTGGCACGAGCAGTACTTC.

V and J are TRBV9 and TRBJ1-1, with unresolved D. The CDR3 is made up of 15 amino acids. Germline assignment: CDR1 SGDLS and CDR2 YYNGEE. Trimming cost V 2 bases and J 5 bases, with 16 bases left between them. The CDR3 sequence: CASSVGLDGRTEAFF. The CDR3 DNA reads TGTGCCAGCAGCGTGGGGTTGGACGGACGGACTGAAGCTTTCTTT.

This clone appeared a single time. The chain couples TRBV7-2 to TRBJ2-1; 7 nucleotides align to TRBD1. The CDR3 length is 17 residues. Germline CDR1 and CDR2: SGHTA and FQGNSA. The trim removed 5 bases at V and 3 bases at J, leaving 13 bases unmatched. As DNA, the CDR3 is TGTGCCAGCAGCACTGACCGGACAGGACCAATCTACAATGAGCAGTTCTTC. As protein: CASSTDRTGPIYNEQFF.

V usage is TRBV28 and J usage is TRBJ1-1; D perhaps matches TRBD1 (5 bases). With 6 bases removed from V and 1 base from J, the gap between germline ends came to 15 bases. The CDR3 is made up of 15 amino acids. Germline assignment: CDR1 MDHEN and CDR2 SYDVKM. CDR3: CASSPRQSKNTEAFF. The CDR3 nucleotides read TGTGCCAGCAGCCCCCGACAGAGCAAGAACACTGAAGCTTTCTTT.

The gene calls are TRBV7-9 and TRBJ1-2; 8 bases align to TRBD1. Germline V gives CDR1 SEHNR, CDR2 FQNEAQ (reference sequence). This CDR3 comprises 13 residues. Unmatched junction bases numbered 6, after V lost 5 bases and J lost 7 bases. CDR3 protein: CASSADREAGYTF. The CDR3 bases are TGTGCCAGCAGCGCGGACAGGGAGGCTGGCTACACCTTC.

The chain employs TRBV4-1 and TRBJ1-2; TRBD1 aligns across 10 bases. J lost 6 bases, V lost 3 bases, and 16 bases had no gene match. Per the germline V gene, CDR1 is MGHRA and CDR2 is YSYEKL. This CDR3 contains 18 residues. The CDR3 loop reads CASSHKSGDQTGGDGYTF. CDR3 nucleotides: TGCGCCAGCAGCCACAAATCGGGGGATCAGACAGGGGGCGATGGCTACACCTTC.

The V call is TRBV7-2, the J call TRBJ2-7, with 8 nucleotides matching TRBD2. CDR3 length: 15 residues. J gave up 0 bases and V 5 bases, and 6 bases lay outside the gene matches. The germline CDR1 and CDR2 sequences are SGHTA and FQGNSA. The DNA for the CDR3 is TGTGCCAGCAGCACTAGCGGAAGGAGCTCCTACGAGCAGTACTTC. Amino acids: CASSTSGRSSYEQYF.

CDR3 loop: CASSQARLETQYF. CDR3 bases: TGCGCCAGCAGCCAAGCGAGGCTTGAGACCCAGTACTTC. The chain links TRBV4-3 to TRBJ2-5; no firm D call. CDR1 is LGHNA and CDR2 is YSLEER in the germline V gene. The CDR3 is made up of 13 amino acids. The germline V and J ends were trimmed by 1 base and 5 bases, with 8 bases remaining between them.

The chain couples TRBV29-1 to TRBJ2-1, with 7 bases fitting TRBD2. The CDR3 sequence is 15 residues long. V lost 4 bases, J lost 7 bases, and 13 bases stayed unmatched. CDR1 and CDR2 (germline): SQVTM, ANQGSEA. The CDR3 loop is CSVVPPAGVTNEQFF. CDR3 sequence (DNA): TGCAGCGTTGTCCCCCCGGCGGGAGTTACGAATGAGCAGTTCTTC.

The rearrangement joins TRBV15 to TRBJ2-2; D unclear. The CDR3 totals 12 residues. From germline, CDR1 is LNHNV and CDR2 YYDKDF (reference sequence). V lost 2 bases and J lost 7, with 5 bases in between. The CDR3 nucleotides read TGTGCCACCAGCAGACCCCTCGGGGAGCTGTTTTTT. This encodes CATSRPLGELFF.

The chain employs TRBV28 and TRBJ1-5, with TRBD1 as a possible D gene (5 bases). V was pared by 3 bases and J by 5 bases, with 11 bases between. CDR1 and CDR2 from the germline V gene are MDHEN and SYDVKM. There are 14 residues in the CDR3. DNA of the CDR3: TGTGCCAGCAGTTTGGGAGGGGTACATCAGCCCCAGCATTTT. This codes for CASSLGGVHQPQHF.

The V and J genes are TRBV30 and TRBJ1-2; a weak D match, TRBD1 (6 bases). The CDR3 length is 13 residues. V lost 7 bases and J 7 bases, leaving 19 bases between the germline ends. Germline-derived CDR1 and CDR2 are GTSNPN and SVGIG (reference sequence). CDR3: CAYGRPGALGYTF. CDR3 DNA: TGTGCCTATGGACGTCCGGGGGCGCTTGGCTACACCTTC.

The V call is TRBV6-6, the J call TRBJ1-5; D gene unclear. Trimming took off 0 bases at V and 5 bases at J, with 8 bases between the two ends. Germline V gene lookup returns CDR1 MNHNY and CDR2 SVGAGI (reference sequence). This CDR3 has 14 amino acids. The CDR3 nucleotides are TGTGCCAGCAGTTACTCCCGACGCGATCAGCCCCAGCATTTT. This codes for CASSYSRRDQPQHF.

This sequence joins TRBV5-1 and TRBJ1-1, with D possibly matching TRBD1 (6 bases). Germline-derived CDR1 and CDR2 are SGHRS and YFSETQ. The CDR3 totals 17 residues. Trimming cost V 6 bases and J 9 bases, with 30 bases left between them. This CDR3 reads CASTYIPRIGGGEKAFF. The CDR3 DNA reads TGCGCCAGCACCTACATACCCCGGATAGGGGGTGGGGAAAAAGCTTTCTTT.

V usage is TRBV29-1 and J usage is TRBJ1-1; D is ambiguous. This CDR3 is 13 amino acids long. CDR1 and CDR2 (germline): SQVTM, ANQGSEA. Trimming stripped 7 bases from V and 0 bases from J, with 12 bases between. CDR3 nucleotides: TGCAGCGCTGAGGGCAGGATGAACACTGAAGCTTTCTTT. Amino acid sequence: CSAEGRMNTEAFF. Complete variable domain (other parts from reference TRBV29-1 and TRBJ1-1): SAVISQKPSRDICQRGTSLTIQCQVDSQVTMMFWYRQQPGQSLTLIATANQGSEATYESGFVIDKFPISRPNLTFSTLTVSNMSPEDSSIYLCSAEGRMNTEAFFGQGTRLTVV.

Turning to this clone: The junction differs from germline at one of its ends, possibly a read error. The rearrangement joins TRBV7-7 to TRBJ2-7, with 9 positions matching TRBD2. The CDR3 runs 15 residues. Germline V lookup: CDR1 SSHAT, CDR2 FNYEAQ (reference sequence). Here the CDR3 reads CASRETSGSSYEQYF. The DNA for the CDR3 is TGTGCTAGCAGGGAAACTAGCGGGTCCTCCTACGAGCAGTACTTC.